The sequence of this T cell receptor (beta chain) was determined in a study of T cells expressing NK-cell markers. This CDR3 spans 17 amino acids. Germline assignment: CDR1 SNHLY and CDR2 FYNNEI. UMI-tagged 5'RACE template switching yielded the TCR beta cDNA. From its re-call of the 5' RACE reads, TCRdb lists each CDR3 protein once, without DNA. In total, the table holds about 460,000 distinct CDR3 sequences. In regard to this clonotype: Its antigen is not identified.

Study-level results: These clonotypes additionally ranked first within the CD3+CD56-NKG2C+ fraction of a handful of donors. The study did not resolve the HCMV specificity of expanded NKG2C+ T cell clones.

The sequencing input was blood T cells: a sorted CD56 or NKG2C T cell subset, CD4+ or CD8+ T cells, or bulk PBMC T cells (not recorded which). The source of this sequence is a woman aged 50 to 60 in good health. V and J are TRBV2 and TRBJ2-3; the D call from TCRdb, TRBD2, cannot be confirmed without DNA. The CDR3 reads CASSRTSGWPGTDTQYF.